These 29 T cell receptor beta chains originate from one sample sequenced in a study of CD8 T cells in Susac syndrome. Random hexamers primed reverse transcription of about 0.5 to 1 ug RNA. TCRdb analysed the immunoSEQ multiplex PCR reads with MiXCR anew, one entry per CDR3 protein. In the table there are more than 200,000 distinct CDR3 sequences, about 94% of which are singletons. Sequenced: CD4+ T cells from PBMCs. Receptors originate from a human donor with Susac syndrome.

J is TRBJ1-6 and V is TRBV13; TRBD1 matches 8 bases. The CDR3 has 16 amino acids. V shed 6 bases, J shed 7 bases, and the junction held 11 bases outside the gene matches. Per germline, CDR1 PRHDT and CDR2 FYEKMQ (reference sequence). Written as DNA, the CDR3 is TGTGCCAGCAGTTTACACCCCGACAGGGGCAATTCACCCCTCCACTTT. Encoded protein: CASSLHPDRGNSPLHF.

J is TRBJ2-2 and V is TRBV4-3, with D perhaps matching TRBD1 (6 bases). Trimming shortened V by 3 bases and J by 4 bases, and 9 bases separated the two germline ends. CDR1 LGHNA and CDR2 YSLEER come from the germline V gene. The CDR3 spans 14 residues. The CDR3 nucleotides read TGCGCCAGCAGCCAGCTCAGGGGCACCGGGGAGCTGTTTTTT. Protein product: CASSQLRGTGELFF.

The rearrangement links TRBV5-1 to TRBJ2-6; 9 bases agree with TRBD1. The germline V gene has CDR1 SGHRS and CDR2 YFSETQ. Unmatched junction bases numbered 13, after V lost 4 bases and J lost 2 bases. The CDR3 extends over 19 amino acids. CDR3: CASSRLTGDRATGANVLTF. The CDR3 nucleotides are TGCGCCAGCAGCCGCCTTACCGGGGACAGGGCAACTGGGGCCAACGTCCTGACTTTC.

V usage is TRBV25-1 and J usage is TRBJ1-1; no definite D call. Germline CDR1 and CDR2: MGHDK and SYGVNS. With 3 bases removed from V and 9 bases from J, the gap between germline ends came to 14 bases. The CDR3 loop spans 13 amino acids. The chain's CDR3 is CASSESGSRQAFF. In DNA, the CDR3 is TGTGCCAGCAGTGAGTCCGGTTCCAGGCAAGCTTTCTTT.

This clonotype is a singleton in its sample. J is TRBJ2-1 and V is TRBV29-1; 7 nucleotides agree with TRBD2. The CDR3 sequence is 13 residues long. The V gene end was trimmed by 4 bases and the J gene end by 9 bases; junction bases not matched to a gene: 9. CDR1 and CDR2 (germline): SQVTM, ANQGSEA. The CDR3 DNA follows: TGCAGCGTTGGGAAGAGCGGGGCCCGTGAGCAGTTCTTC. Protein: CSVGKSGAREQFF.

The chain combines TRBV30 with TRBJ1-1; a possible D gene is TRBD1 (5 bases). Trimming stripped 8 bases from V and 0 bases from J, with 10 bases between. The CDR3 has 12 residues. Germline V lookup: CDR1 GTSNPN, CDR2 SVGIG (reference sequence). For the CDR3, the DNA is TGTGCCCAGGGACTGATGAACACTGAAGCTTTCTTT. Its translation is CAQGLMNTEAFF.

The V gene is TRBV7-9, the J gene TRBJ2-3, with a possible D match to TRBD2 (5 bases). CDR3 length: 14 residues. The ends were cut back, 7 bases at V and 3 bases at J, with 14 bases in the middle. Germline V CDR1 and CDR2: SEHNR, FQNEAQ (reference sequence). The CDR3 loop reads CASISSPGTDTQYF. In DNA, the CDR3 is TGTGCCAGCATATCGTCCCCGGGGACAGATACGCAGTATTTT.

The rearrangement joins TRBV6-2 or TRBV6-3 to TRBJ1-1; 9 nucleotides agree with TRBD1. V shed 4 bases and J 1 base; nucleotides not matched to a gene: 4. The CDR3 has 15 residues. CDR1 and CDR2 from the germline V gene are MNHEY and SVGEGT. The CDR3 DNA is TGTGCCAGCAGTTCGGACAGGGGCAAGAACACTGAAGCTTTCTTT. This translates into CASSSDRGKNTEAFF.

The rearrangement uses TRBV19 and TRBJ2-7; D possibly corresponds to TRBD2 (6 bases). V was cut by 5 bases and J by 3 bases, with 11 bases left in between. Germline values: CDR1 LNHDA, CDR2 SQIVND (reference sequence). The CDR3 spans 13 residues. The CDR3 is CASSRQGLYEQYF. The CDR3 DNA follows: TGTGCCAGTAGTCGTCAGGGACTCTACGAGCAGTACTTC.

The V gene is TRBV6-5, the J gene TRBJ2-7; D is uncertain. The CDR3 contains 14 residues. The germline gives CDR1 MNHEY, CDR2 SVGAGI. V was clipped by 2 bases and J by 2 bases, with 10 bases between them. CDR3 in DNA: TGTGCCAGCAGTTACATGGATAGGGCCTACGAGCAGTACTTC. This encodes CASSYMDRAYEQYF.

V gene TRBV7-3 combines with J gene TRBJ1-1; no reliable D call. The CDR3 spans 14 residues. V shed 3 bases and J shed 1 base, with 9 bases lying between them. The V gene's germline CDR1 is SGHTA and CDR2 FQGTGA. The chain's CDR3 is CASSFGRTNTEAFF. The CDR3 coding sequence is TGTGCCAGCAGCTTTGGCAGAACGAACACTGAAGCTTTCTTT.

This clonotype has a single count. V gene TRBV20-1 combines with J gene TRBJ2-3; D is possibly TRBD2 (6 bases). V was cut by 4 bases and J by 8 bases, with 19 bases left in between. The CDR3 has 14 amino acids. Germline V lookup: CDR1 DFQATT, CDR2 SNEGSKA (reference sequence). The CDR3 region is CSAKLEDGRGTQYF. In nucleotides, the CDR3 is TGCAGTGCTAAGCTCGAGGATGGGCGGGGTACGCAGTATTTT.

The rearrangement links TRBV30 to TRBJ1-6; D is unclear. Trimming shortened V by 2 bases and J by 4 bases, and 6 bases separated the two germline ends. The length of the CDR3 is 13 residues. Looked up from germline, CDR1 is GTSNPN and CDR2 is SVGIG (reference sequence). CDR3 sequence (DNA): TGTGCCTGGAGTAAGGCGTATAATTCACCCCTCCACTTT. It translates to CAWSKAYNSPLHF.

CDR3 bases: TGTGCCAGCAGCCGCCCTGGGGGGTACTCCTACGAGCAGTACTTC. Translated: CASSRPGGYSYEQYF. V and J are TRBV27 and TRBJ2-7; the D gene is possibly TRBD2 (6 bases). Per germline, CDR1 MNHEY and CDR2 SMNVEV (reference sequence). The ends were cut back, 6 bases at V and 0 bases at J, with 15 bases in the middle. This CDR3 has 15 residues.

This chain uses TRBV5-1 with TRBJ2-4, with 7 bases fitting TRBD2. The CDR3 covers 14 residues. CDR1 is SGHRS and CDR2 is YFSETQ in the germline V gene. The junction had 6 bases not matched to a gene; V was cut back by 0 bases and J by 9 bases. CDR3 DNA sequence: TGCGCCAGCAGCTTGGCTACTAGCGAGACCATTCAGTACTTC. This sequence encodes CASSLATSETIQYF.

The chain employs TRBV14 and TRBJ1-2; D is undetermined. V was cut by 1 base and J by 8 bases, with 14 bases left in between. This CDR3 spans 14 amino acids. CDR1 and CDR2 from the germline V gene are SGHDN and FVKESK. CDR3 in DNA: TGTGCCAGCAGCCAAGTTCCGGGATTCATAGGCTACACCTTC. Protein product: CASSQVPGFIGYTF.

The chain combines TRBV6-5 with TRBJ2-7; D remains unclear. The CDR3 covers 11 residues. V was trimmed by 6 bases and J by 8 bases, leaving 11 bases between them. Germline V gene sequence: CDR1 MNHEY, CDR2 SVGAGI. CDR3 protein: CASSSTRKQYF. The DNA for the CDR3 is TGTGCCAGCAGCTCGACCAGGAAGCAGTACTTC.

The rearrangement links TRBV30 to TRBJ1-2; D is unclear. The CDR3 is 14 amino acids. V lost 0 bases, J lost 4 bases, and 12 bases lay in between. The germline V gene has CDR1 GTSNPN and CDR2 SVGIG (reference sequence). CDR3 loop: CAWSVPPAGYGYTF. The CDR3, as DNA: TGTGCCTGGAGTGTACCCCCAGCGGGCTATGGCTACACCTTC.

The CDR3 loop reads CASTPVFGDTEAFF. The DNA of the CDR3 is TGCGCCAGCACCCCGGTGTTCGGGGATACTGAAGCTTTCTTT. V usage is TRBV5-1 and J usage is TRBJ1-1, with unresolved D. V dropped 6 bases and J dropped 5 bases, with 17 bases sitting between them. The germline V gene encodes CDR1 SGHRS and CDR2 YFSETQ. This CDR3 is 14 amino acids long.

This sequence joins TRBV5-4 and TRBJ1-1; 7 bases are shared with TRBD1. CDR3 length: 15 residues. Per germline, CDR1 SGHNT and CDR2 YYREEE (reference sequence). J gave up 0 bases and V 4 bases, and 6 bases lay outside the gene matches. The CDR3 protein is CASSIRGQMNTEAFF. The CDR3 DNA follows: TGTGCCAGCAGCATCCGGGGACAGATGAACACTGAAGCTTTCTTT.

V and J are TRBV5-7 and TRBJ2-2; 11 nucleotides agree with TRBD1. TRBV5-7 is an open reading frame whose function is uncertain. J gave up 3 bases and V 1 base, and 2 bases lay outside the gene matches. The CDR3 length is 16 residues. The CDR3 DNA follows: TGTGCCAGCAGCTTGCCGGGACAGGGGGACACCGGGGAGCTGTTTTTT. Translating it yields CASSLPGQGDTGELFF.

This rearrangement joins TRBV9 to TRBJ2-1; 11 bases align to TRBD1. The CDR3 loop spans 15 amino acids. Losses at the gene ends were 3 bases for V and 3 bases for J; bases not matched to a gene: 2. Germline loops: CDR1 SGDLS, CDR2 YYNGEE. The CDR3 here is CASSAGTGGYNEQFF. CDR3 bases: TGTGCCAGCAGCGCCGGGACAGGGGGCTACAATGAGCAGTTCTTC.

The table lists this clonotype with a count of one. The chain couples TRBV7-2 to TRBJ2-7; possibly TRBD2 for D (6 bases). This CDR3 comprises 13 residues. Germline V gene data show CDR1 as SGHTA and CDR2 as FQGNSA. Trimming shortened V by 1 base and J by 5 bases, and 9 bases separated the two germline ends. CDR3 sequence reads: CASSLEEGDEQYF. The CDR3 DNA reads TGTGCCAGCAGCTTAGAGGAGGGTGACGAGCAGTACTTC.

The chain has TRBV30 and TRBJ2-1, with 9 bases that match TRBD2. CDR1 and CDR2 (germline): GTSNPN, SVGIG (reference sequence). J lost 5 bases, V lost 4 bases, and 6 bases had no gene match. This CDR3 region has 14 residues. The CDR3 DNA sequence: TGTGCCTGGACTCGCGGGGGGGCCCACAATGAGCAGTTCTTC. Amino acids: CAWTRGGAHNEQFF.

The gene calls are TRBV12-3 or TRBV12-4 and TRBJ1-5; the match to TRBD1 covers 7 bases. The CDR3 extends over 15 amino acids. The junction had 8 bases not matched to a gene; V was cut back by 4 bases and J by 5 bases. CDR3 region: CASSSQTGADQPQHF. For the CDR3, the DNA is TGTGCCAGCAGTTCGCAAACAGGGGCCGATCAGCCCCAGCATTTT.

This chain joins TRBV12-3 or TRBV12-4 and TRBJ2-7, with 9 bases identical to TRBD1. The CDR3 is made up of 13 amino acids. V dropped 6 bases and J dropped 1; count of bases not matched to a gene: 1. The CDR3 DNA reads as TGTGCCAGCAGGACAGGGGGTTCCTACGAGCAGTACTTC. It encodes CASRTGGSYEQYF.

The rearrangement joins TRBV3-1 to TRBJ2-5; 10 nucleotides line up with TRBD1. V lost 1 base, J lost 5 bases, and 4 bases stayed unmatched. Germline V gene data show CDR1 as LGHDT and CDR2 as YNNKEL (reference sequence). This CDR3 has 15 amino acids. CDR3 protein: CASSQVTGGGETQYF. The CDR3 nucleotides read TGTGCCAGCAGCCAAGTGACAGGGGGCGGGGAGACCCAGTACTTC.

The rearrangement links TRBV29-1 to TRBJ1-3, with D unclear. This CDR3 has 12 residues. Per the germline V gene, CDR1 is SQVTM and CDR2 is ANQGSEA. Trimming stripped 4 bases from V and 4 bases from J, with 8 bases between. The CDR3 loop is CSVVDQGNTIYF. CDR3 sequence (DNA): TGCAGCGTTGTGGACCAGGGAAACACCATATATTTT. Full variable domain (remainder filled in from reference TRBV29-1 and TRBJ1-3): SAVISQKPSRDICQRGTSLTIQCQVDSQVTMMFWYRQQPGQSLTLIATANQGSEATYESGFVIDKFPISRPNLTFSTLTVSNMSPEDSSIYLCSVVDQGNTIYFGEGSWLTVV.

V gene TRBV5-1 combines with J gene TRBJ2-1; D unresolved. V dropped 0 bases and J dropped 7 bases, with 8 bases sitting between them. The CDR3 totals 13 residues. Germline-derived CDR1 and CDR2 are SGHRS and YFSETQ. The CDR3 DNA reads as TGCGCCAGCAGCTTGGACCGAAGGAATGAGCAGTTCTTC. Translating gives CASSLDRRNEQFF.